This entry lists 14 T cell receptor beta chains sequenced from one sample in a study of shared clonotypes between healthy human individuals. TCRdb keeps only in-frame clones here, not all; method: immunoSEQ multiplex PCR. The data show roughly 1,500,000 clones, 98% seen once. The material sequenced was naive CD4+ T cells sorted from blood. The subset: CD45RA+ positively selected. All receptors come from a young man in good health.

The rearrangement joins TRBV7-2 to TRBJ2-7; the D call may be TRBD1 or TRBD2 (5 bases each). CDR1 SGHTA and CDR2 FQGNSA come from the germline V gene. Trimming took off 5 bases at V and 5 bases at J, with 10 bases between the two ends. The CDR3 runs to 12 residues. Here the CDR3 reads CASSLLGDEQYF. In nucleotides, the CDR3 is TGTGCCAGCAGCCTCCTGGGGGACGAGCAGTACTTC.

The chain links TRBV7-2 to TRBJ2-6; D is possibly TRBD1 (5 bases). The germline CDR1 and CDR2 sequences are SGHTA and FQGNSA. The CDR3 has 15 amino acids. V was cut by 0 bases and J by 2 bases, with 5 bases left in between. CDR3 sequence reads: CASSLAQAGANVLTF. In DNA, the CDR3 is TGTGCCAGCAGCTTAGCACAGGCTGGGGCCAACGTCCTGACTTTC.

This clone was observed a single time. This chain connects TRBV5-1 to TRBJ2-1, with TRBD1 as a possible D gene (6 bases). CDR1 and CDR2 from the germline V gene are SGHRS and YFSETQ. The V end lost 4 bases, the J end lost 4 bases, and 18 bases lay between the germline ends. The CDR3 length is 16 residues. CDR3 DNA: TGCGCCAGCAGCACCACCTACAGGGATGGATACAATGAGCAGTTCTTC. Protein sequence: CASSTTYRDGYNEQFF.

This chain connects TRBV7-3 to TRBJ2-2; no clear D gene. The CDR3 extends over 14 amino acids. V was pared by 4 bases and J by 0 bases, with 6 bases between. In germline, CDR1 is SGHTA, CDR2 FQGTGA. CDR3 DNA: TGTGCCAGCAGCTCCTTTCCGAACACCGGGGAGCTGTTTTTT. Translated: CASSSFPNTGELFF.

DNA for the CDR3: TGTGCCAGCAGTTTTCGGCGGGAGGGGTCGGGCGAGCAGTACTTC. This gives the protein CASSFRREGSGEQYF. The chain recombines TRBV27 with TRBJ2-7; the match to TRBD2 covers 9 bases. The germline CDR1 and CDR2 sequences are MNHEY and SMNVEV (reference sequence). The CDR3 loop spans 15 amino acids. V was clipped by 3 bases and J by 6 bases; unmatched bases: 9.

This CDR3 is CASSPRGPREGPDTQYF. The CDR3 DNA sequence: TGTGCCAGCAGCCCCCGGGGGCCGCGGGAGGGCCCAGATACGCAGTATTTT. The rearrangement uses TRBV9 and TRBJ2-3; 9 bases line up with TRBD2. The CDR3 consists of 17 residues. Germline V gene sequence: CDR1 SGDLS, CDR2 YYNGEE. With 4 bases clipped from V and 4 bases from J, the junction kept 13 bases outside the gene matches. The full variable domain, its missing parts supplied by reference TRBV9 and TRBJ2-3, is DSGVTQTPKHLITATGQRVTLRCSPRSGDLSVYWYQQSLDQGLQFLIQYYNGEERAKGNILERFSAQQFPDLHSELNLSSLELGDSALYFCASSPRGPREGPDTQYFGPGTRLTVL.

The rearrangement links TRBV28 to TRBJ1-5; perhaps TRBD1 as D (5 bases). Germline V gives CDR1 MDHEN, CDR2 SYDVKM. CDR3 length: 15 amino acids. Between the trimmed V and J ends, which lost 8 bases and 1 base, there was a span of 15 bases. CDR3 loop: CASGLGGLSNQPQHF. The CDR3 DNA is TGTGCCAGCGGCCTCGGGGGATTAAGCAATCAGCCCCAGCATTTT.

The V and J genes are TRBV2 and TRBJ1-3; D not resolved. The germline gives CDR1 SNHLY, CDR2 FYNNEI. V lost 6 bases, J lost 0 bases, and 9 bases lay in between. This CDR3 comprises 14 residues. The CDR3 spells CASRKSVSGNTIYF. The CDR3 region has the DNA TGTGCCAGCAGAAAGTCGGTCTCTGGAAACACCATATATTTT.

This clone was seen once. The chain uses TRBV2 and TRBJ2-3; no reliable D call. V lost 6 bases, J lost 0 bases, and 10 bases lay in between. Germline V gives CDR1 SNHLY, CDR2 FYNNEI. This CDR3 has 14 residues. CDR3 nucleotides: TGTGCCAGCAGACCTCTCGGGAGCACAGATACGCAGTATTTT. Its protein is CASRPLGSTDTQYF.

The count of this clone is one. In DNA form, the CDR3 reads TGTGCCAGCAGTGCCACCCTTCGACTAGCGGGCTCCTACGAGCAGTACTTC. Protein sequence: CASSATLRLAGSYEQYF. The genes are TRBV6-1 and TRBJ2-7, with 10 bases identical to TRBD2. Per the germline V gene, CDR1 is MNHNS and CDR2 is SASEGT. V lost 4 bases to trimming and J lost 0 bases; unmatched junction nucleotides: 9. The CDR3 extends over 17 amino acids.

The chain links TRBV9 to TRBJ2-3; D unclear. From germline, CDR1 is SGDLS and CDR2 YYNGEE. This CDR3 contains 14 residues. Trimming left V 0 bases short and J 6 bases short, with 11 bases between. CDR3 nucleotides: TGTGCCAGCAGCGTAGCCCGGGTGGGCGATACGCAGTATTTT. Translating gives CASSVARVGDTQYF.

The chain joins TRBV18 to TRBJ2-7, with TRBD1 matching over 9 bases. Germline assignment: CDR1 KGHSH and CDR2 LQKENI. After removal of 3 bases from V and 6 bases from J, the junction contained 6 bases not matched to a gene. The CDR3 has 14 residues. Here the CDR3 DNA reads TGTGCCAGCTCACCCATGGACAGGGGCGCCGAGCAGTACTTC. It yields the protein CASSPMDRGAEQYF.

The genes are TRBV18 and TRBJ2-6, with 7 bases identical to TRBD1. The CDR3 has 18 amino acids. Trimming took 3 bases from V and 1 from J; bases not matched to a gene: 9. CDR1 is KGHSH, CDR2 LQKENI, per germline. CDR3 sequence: CASSPSRQGASGANVLTF. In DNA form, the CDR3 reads TGTGCCAGCTCACCGTCCAGACAGGGCGCTTCTGGGGCCAACGTCCTGACTTTC.

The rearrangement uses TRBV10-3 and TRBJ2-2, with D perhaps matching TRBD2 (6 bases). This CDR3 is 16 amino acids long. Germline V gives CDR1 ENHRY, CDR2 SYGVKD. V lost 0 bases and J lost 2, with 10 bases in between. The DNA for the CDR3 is TGTGCCATCAGTGAGTCACTAGCCGGAAACACCGGGGAGCTGTTTTTT. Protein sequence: CAISESLAGNTGELFF.